This T cell receptor (beta chain) was sequenced for a study of human T cells and chemical hapten exposure. MiXCR, run by TCRdb on the RACE reads, gives a single entry per CDR3 protein. The profile shows 250,000 or so distinct CDR3 sequences, approximately 8.6% of them singletons. For this clonotype: One end of the junction fails to match germline, which may point to a read error.

The time point was: pre-sensitization, week 0. Treatment defined: therapeutic diphenylcyclopropenone sensitization with weekly scalp DPC. Total RNA was isolated from whole blood that had not been fractionated. The CDR3 consists of 15 residues. The V gene is TRBV12-3 or TRBV12-4, the J gene TRBJ2-5, with TRBD1 matching over 11 bases. The source material was whole blood, sampled in connection with sensitization to the hapten diphenylcyclopropenone (DPC). The receptor's source is a woman between 35 and 50 years old with alopecia areata. Some clones in this sample may be carry-over from other donors' samples. CDR3 residues: CASSFGQGAREIQYF. CDR3 nucleotide sequence: TGTGCCAGCAGTTTCGGACAGGGGGCCCGGGAGATCCAGTACTTC.